This T cell receptor (beta chain) was recorded in a study of blood T cell repertoires in COVID-19. Study background: There were acute and convalescent COVID-19 samples, and they came from the United States, Italy and Spain. PBMCs, B-cell-depleted T cells, or T cells provided the cDNA or gDNA that made up the material.

Germline V gene lookup returns CDR1 LGHDT and CDR2 YNNKEL (reference sequence). CDR3 length: 14 residues. V shed 4 bases, J shed 3 bases, and the junction held 3 bases outside the gene matches. This clone was seen only a few times. Assay used: immunoSEQ multiplex PCR; TCRdb lists only in-frame clones, some missing. The repertoire has 210,000 or so clones, about 83% of them found once; the top ten carry roughly 1.3%. This chain connects TRBV3-1 (or the pseudogene TRBV3-2) to TRBJ1-1; 9 positions agree with TRBD1. The source of this sequence is a woman in her twenties or thirties with COVID-19, enrolled during active disease. Sequencing was performed on peripheral blood. CDR3 sequence reads: CASSLRDRDTEAFF. The CDR3, as DNA: TGTGCCAGCAGCCTCCGGGACAGGGACACTGAAGCTTTCTTT.